This T cell receptor (beta chain) stems from a study of blood T cells in healthy people across ages. Combining a sample-barcoded 5' primer with a J-beta primer mix, a second PCR ran for roughly 7 to 11 cycles. Each CDR3 protein gets one entry after TCRdb re-called the 5' RACE reads with MiXCR. This table has hundreds of thousands of distinct CDR3 sequences, more than 45% appearing once. Germline V lookup: CDR1 MNHEY, CDR2 SMNVEV (reference sequence). Trimming cost V 10 bases and J 5 bases, with 14 bases left between them. The CDR3 sequence is 12 residues long. The sequenced material came from blood. The rearrangement links TRBV27 to TRBJ2-5, with D possibly called TRBD1 or TRBD2 (7 bases each). The receptor comes from a man younger than 45 in good health. This CDR3 is CATTQGGETQYF. The CDR3 region has the DNA TGTGCCACCACCCAGGGGGGGGAGACCCAGTACTTC.